This T cell receptor beta chain came from a study of cytomegalovirus exposure and HLA in healthy donors. The study's findings and limits: The study listed 150 to 200 cytomegalovirus-associated TCR beta chains. The study found most TCR sequences rare, yet found some public TCRs in many donors. Published work reported that the classifier diagnosed cytomegalovirus status with high specificity and sensitivity.

Repertoires were generated with immunoSEQ multiplex PCR, while TCRdb's copy carries only in-frame clones and drops some. This sample has about 260,000 clones; roughly 88% occur once, and the top ten carry around 3.1%. About this clone itself: Its antigen is as yet unknown.

The CDR3 runs to 15 residues. The V and J ends lost 1 base and 2 bases respectively, with 6 bases between them. Germline loops: CDR1 SGHVS, CDR2 FNYEAQ. This sequence joins TRBV7-6 and TRBJ2-6; D remains unclear. The clonotype originates from a woman under 40 in good health and CMV-seronegative. The specimen sequenced was PBMCs. CDR3 residues: CASSLGRAGANVLTF. CDR3 coding DNA: TGTGCCAGCAGCTTAGGTAGAGCTGGGGCCAACGTCCTGACTTTC.